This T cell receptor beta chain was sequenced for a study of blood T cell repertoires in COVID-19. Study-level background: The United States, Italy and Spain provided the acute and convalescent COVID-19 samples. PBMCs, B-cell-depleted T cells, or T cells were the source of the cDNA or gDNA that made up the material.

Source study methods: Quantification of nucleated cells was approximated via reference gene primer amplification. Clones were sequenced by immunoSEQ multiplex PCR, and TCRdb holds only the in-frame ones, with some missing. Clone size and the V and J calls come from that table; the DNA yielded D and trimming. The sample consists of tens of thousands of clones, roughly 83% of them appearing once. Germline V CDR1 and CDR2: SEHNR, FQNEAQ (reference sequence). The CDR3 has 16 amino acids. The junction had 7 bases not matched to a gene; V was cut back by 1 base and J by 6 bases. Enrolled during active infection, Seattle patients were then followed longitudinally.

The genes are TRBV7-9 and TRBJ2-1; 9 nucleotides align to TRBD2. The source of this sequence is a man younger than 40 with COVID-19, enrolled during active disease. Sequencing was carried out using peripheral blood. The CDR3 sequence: CASSLDLAGPFNEQFF. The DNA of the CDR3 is TGTGCCAGCAGCTTAGACCTAGCGGGGCCCTTCAATGAGCAGTTCTTC.